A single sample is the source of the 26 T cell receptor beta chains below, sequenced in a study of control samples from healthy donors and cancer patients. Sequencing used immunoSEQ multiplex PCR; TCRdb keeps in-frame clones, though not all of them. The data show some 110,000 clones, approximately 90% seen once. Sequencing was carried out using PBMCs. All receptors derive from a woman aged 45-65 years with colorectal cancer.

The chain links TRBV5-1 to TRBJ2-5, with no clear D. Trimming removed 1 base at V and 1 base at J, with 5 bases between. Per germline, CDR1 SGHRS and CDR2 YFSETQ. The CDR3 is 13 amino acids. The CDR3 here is CASSLHGQETQYF. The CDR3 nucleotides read TGCGCCAGCAGCTTGCACGGCCAAGAGACCCAGTACTTC.

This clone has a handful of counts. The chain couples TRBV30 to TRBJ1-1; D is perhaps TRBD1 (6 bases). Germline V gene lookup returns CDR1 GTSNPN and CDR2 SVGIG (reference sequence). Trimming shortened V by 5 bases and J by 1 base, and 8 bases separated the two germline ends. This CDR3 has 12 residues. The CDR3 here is CAWETGNTEAFF. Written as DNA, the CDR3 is TGTGCCTGGGAGACAGGGAACACTGAAGCTTTCTTT.

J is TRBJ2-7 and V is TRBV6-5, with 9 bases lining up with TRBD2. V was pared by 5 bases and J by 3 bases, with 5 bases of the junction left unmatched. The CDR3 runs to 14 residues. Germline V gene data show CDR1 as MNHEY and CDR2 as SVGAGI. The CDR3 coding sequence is TGTGCCAGCAGTCGCGGGGGGGACTACTACGAGCAGTACTTC. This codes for CASSRGGDYYEQYF.

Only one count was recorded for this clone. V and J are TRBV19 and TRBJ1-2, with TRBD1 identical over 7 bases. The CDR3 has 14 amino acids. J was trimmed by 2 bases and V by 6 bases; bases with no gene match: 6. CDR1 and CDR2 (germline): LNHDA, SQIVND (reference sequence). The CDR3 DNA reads TGTGCCAGTAGGGAGACAGGGACGAACTATGGCTACACCTTC. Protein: CASRETGTNYGYTF.

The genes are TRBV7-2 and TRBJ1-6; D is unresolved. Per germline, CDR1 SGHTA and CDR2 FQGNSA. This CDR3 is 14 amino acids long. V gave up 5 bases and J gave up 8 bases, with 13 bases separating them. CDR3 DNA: TGTGCCAGCAGCCCCCGGACTGGGGATTCACCCCTCCACTTT. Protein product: CASSPRTGDSPLHF.

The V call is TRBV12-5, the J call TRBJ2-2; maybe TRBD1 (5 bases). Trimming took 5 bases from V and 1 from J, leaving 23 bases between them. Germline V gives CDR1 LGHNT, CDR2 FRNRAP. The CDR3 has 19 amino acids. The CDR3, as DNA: TGTGCTAGTGGTCCCCCAGGGCGGCAAGCACCTGAGAACACCGGGGAGCTGTTTTTT. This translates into CASGPPGRQAPENTGELFF. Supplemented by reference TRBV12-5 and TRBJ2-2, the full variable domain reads DARVTQTPRHKVTEMGQEVTMRCQPILGHNTVFWYRQTMMQGLELLAYFRNRAPLDDSGMPKDRFSAEMPDATLATLKIQPSEPRDSAVYFCASGPPGRQAPENTGELFFGEGSRLTVL.

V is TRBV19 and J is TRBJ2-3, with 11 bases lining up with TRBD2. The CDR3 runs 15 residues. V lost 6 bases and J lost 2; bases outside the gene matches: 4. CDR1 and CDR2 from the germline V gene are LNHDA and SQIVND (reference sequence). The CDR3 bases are TGTGCCAGTAGCTTACTAGCGGGGGACACAGATACGCAGTATTTT. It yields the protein CASSLLAGDTDTQYF.

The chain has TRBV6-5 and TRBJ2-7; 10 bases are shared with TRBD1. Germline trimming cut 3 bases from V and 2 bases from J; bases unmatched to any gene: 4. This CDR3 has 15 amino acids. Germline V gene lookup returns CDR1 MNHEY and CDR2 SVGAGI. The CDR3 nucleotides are TGTGCCAGCAGTTATCGGACAGGGGGACCCTACGAGCAGTACTTC. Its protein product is CASSYRTGGPYEQYF.

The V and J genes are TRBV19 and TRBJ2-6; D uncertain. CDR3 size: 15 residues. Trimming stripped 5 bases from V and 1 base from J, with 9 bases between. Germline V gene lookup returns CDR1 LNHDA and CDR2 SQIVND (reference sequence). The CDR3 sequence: CASSPQYSGANVLTF. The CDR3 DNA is TGTGCCAGTAGTCCGCAGTATTCTGGGGCCAACGTCCTGACTTTC.

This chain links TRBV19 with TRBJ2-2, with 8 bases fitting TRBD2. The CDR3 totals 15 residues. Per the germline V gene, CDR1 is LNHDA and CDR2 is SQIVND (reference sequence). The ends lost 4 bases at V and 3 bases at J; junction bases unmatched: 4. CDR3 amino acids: CASSTTSAHTGELFF. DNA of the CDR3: TGTGCCAGTAGTACGACTAGCGCCCACACCGGGGAGCTGTTTTTT.

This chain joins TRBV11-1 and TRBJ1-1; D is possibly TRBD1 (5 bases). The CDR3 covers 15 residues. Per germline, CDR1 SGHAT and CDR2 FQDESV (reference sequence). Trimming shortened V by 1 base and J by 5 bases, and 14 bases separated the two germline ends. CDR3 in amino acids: CASSLEGGAGTEAFF. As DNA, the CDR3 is TGTGCCAGCAGCTTAGAAGGCGGGGCGGGGACTGAAGCTTTCTTT.

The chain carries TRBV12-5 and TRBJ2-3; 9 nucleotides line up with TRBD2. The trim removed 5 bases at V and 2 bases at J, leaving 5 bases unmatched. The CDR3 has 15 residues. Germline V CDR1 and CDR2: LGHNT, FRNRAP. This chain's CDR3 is CASGQSGGITDTQYF. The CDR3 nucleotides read TGTGCTAGTGGTCAAAGCGGGGGGATCACAGATACGCAGTATTTT.

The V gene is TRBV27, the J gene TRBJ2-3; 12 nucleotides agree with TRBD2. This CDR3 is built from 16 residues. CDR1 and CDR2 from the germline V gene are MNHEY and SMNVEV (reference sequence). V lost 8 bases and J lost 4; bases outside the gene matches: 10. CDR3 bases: TGTGCCAGCGGCCCTAGCGGGGGGGCCGGGGCAGATACGCAGTATTTT. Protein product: CASGPSGGAGADTQYF.

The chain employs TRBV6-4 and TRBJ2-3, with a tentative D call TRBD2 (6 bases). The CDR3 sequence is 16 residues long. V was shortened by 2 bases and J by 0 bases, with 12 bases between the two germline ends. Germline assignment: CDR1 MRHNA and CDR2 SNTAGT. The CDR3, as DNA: TGTGCCAGCAGTGACGACGTTCGGGGGAGCACAGATACGCAGTATTTT. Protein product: CASSDDVRGSTDTQYF.

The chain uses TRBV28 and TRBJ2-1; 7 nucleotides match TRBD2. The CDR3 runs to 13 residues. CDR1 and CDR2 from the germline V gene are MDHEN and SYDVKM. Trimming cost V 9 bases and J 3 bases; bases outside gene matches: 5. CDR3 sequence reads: CASTGTNYNEQFF. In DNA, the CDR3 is TGTGCCAGTACCGGGACTAACTACAATGAGCAGTTCTTC.

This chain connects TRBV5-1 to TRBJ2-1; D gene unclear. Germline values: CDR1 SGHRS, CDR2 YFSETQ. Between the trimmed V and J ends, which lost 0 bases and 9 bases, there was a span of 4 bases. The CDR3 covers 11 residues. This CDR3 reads CASSLGPEQFF. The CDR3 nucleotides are TGCGCCAGCAGCTTGGGTCCTGAGCAGTTCTTC.

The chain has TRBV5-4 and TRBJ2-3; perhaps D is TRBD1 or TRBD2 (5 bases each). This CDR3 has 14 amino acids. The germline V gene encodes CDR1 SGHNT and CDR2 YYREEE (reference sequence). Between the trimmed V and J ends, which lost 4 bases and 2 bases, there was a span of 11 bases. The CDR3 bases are TGTGCCAGCAGCCGGGACCCTCCCACAGATACGCAGTATTTT. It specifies CASSRDPPTDTQYF.

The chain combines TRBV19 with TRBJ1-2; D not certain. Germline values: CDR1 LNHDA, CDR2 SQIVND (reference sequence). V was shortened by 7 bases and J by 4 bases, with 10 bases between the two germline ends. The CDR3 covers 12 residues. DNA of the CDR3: TGTGCCAGTAAAGATAGATTCTATGGCTACACCTTC. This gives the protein CASKDRFYGYTF.

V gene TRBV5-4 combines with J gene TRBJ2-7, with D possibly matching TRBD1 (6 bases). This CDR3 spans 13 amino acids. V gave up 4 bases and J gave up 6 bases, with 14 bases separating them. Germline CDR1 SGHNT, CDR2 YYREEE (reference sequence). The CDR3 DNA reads TGTGCCAGCAGCCCCCTACAGGGCGCCGAGCAGTACTTC. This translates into CASSPLQGAEQYF. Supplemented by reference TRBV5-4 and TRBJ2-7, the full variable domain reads ETGVTQSPTHLIKTRGQQVTLRCSSQSGHNTVSWYQQALGQGPQFIFQYYREEENGRGNFPPRFSGLQFPNYSSELNVNALELDDSALYLCASSPLQGAEQYFGPGTRLTVT.

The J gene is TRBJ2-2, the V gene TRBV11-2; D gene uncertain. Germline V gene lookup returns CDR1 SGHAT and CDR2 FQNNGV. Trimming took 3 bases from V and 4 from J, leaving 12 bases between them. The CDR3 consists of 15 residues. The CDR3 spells CASSFPAGTTGELFF. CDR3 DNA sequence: TGTGCCAGCAGCTTCCCCGCCGGAACCACCGGGGAGCTGTTTTTT. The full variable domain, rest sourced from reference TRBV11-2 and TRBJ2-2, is EAGVAQSPRYKIIEKRQSVAFWCNPISGHATLYWYQQILGQGPKLLIQFQNNGVVDDSQLPKDRFSAERLKGVDSTLKIQPAKLEDSAVYLCASSFPAGTTGELFFGEGSRLTVL.

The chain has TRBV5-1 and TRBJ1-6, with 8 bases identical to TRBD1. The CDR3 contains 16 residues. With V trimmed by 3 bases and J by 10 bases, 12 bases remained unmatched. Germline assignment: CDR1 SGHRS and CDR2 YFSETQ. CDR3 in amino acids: CASSSSQGAPGSPLHF. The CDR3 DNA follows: TGCGCCAGCAGCTCATCGCAGGGGGCGCCGGGATCACCCCTCCACTTT. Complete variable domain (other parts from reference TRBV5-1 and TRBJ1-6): KAGVTQTPRYLIKTRGQQVTLSCSPISGHRSVSWYQQTPGQGLQFLFEYFSETQRNKGNFPGRFSGRQFSNSRSEMNVSTLELGDSALYLCASSSSQGAPGSPLHFGNGTRLTVT.

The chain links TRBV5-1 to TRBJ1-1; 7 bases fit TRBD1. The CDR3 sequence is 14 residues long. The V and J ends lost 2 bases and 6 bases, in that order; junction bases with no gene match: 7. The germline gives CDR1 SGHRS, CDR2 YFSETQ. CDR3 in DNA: TGCGCCAGCAGCTTCCTGGTAGGACAGGCTGAAGCTTTCTTT. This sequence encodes CASSFLVGQAEAFF. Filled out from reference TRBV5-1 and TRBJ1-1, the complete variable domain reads KAGVTQTPRYLIKTRGQQVTLSCSPISGHRSVSWYQQTPGQGLQFLFEYFSETQRNKGNFPGRFSGRQFSNSRSEMNVSTLELGDSALYLCASSFLVGQAEAFFGQGTRLTVV.

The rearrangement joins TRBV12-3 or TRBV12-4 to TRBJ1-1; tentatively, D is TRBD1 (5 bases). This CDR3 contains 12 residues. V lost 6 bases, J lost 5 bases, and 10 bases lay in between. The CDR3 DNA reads TGTGCCAGCAGCAAAGGACAAACTGAAGCTTTCTTT. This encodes CASSKGQTEAFF.

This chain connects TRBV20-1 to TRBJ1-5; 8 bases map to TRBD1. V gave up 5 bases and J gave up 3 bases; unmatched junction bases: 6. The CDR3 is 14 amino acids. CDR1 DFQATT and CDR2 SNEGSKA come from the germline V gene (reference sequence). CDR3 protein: CSAGGTGINQPQHF. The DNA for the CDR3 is TGCAGTGCTGGTGGGACAGGAATCAATCAGCCCCAGCATTTT.

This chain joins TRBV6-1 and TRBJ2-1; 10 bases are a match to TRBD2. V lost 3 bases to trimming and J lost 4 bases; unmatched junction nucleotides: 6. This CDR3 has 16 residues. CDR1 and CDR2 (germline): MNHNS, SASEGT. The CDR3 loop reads CASSERLAGKYNEQFF. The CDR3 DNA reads TGTGCCAGCAGTGAGAGACTAGCGGGTAAATACAATGAGCAGTTCTTC.

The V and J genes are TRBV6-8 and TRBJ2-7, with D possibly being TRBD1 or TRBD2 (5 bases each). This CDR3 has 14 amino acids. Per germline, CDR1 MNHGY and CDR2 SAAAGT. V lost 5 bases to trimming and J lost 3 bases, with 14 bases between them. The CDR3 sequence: CASSNRDEGYEQYF. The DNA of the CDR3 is TGTGCCAGCAGTAATCGGGACGAAGGCTACGAGCAGTACTTC.